This TCR beta chain came from a study of T cells in tuberculosis. Data came from immunoSEQ multiplex PCR; TCRdb stores just in-frame clones and leaves some out. Among tens of thousands of clones listed, approximately 97% were seen once. V lost 2 bases to trimming and J lost 1 base, with 8 bases between them. Germline-derived CDR1 and CDR2 are SEHNR and FQNEAQ (reference sequence). The CDR3 is 14 residues long. The chain combines TRBV7-9 with TRBJ1-1; no clear D gene. This TCR derives from a donor aged 10 to 29 with latent tuberculosis or without tuberculosis infection. Sequencing was done on a sample of PBMCs. CDR3 coding DNA: TGTGCCAGCAGCTTATACGGAGAGAACACTGAAGCTTTCTTT. It translates to CASSLYGENTEAFF.